These T cell receptor beta chains were read from a single sample in a study of shared clonotypes between healthy human individuals. TCRdb's table, derived via immunoSEQ multiplex PCR, lists solely in-frame clones and lacks some. The sample has a few million clones, around 93% seen once. Sample: naive CD8+ T cells from PBMCs. All receptors come from a man between 18 and 29 years old in good health. Some clones in this sample may be carry-over from other donors' samples. The CDR3 runs from the conserved cysteine through the conserved F or W. The D gene is left open where the match is weak. Expanded clones get a size class; other rows say once, few or many, or leave the size out.

len	v_gene	d_gene	abundance	j_gene	CDR3nt	CDR3aa
17	TRBV7-9	TRBD2	NA	TRBJ2-7	TGTGCCAGCAGCTTAGCTGGGAGGGGACTAGCAGATTACGAGCAGTACTTC	CASSLAGRGLADYEQYF
13	TRBV29-1	NA	few	TRBJ1-5	TGCAGCGTCGTGATGGGACTAGGACAGCCCCAGCATTTT	CSVVMGLGQPQHF
14	TRBV9	NA	NA	TRBJ2-7	TGTGCCAGCAGCGTAGAGAGATCTGGTCGCGAGCAGTACTTC	CASSVERSGREQYF
16	TRBV10-3	TRBD1	once	TRBJ2-3	TGTGCCATCAGTGAGCCCGGGACAGATGACACAGATACGCAGTATTTT	CAISEPGTDDTDTQYF
16	TRBV9	TRBD1	NA	TRBJ2-1	TGTGCCAGCAGCGTGTTCCGGGACAGGGGGTGGGGAGAGCAGTTCTTC	CASSVFRDRGWGEQFF
14	TRBV28	NA	NA	TRBJ1-1	TGTGCCAGCAGATATTCAGGGGTCTACACTGAAGCTTTCTTT	CASRYSGVYTEAFF
12	TRBV10-3	NA	few	TRBJ2-2	TGTGCCATCCAGCGGTCCACCGGGGAGCTGTTTTTT	CAIQRSTGELFF
16	TRBV9	TRBD2	NA	TRBJ2-1	TGTGCCAGCAGCACCTCGACTAGCGGGGAGTACAATGAGCAGTTCTTC	CASSTSTSGEYNEQFF
15	TRBV27	NA	NA	TRBJ2-1	TGTGCCAGCAGTTATCTGGCGGGACCGGGAAGTGAGCAGTTCTTC	CASSYLAGPGSEQFF
14	TRBV7-9	TRBD2	NA	TRBJ2-5	TGTGCCAGCAGCCCCCGGGACGGGGGGGAGACCCAGTACTTC	CASSPRDGGETQYF
8	TRBV7-9	NA	NA	TRBJ2-1	TGTGCCAGCAGCCCTGGGATCTTC	CASSPGIF
17	TRBV4-3	NA	NA	TRBJ2-4	TGCGCCAGCAGCCAAGATCTAGCCCCAGGGCTGGAAAACATTCAGTACTTC	CASSQDLAPGLENIQYF
15	TRBV27	TRBD1	NA	TRBJ2-4	TGTGCCAGCAGTTTCCGGGACAGGGTCCGAAACATTCAGTACTTC	CASSFRDRVRNIQYF
16	TRBV5-6	NA	NA	TRBJ2-5	TGTGCCAGCAGCTTGCTTCAGCGGATTCTCCAAGAGACCCAGTACTTC	CASSLLQRILQETQYF
12	TRBV7-9	NA	few	TRBJ1-5	TGTGCCAGCAGCTTAGAGGGTCAGCCCCAGCATTTT	CASSLEGQPQHF
14	TRBV16	NA	NA	TRBJ1-5	TGTGCCAGCAGCCAATCGCCAGGGGTTCAGCCCCAGCATTTT	CASSQSPGVQPQHF
13	TRBV7-9	NA	NA	TRBJ2-2	TGTGCCAGCAGGGGCAGCAACACCGGGGAGCTGTTTTTT	CASRGSNTGELFF
12	TRBV7-6	NA	NA	TRBJ1-1	TGTGCCAGCAGCAGCAGGGGAAATGAAGCTTTCTTT	CASSSRGNEAFF
17	TRBV4-1	TRBD1	NA	TRBJ2-7	TGCGCCAGCAGCCAGCCCCAGGGGGCTCAAGCAAGCCACGAGCAGTACTTC	CASSQPQGAQASHEQYF
15	TRBV15	NA	NA	TRBJ1-4	TGTGCCACCAGCAGAAGACAAGCAACTAATGAAAAACTGTTTTTT	CATSRRQATNEKLFF
13	TRBV27	NA	NA	TRBJ2-7	TGTGCCAGCAGCACCTCTCCCTGGCGCGAGCAGTACTTC	CASSTSPWREQYF
15	TRBV28	TRBD2	NA	TRBJ2-3	TGTGCCACTTGCCTGACTAGCGGGATTTCAGATACGCAGTATTTT	CATCLTSGISDTQYF
15	TRBV5-6	NA	NA	TRBJ2-6	TGTGCCAGCAGCTTACCGGAGTCTGGGGCCAACGTCCTGACTTTC	CASSLPESGANVLTF
12	TRBV29-1	NA	NA	TRBJ1-1	TGCAGCGTTGAAGATCCTGCGAATGAAGCTTTCTTT	CSVEDPANEAFF